This T cell receptor (beta chain) was profiled in a study of blood T cell repertoires in COVID-19 (dated by TCRdb to about 2020). Background on the whole study: The collaborator samples originated in the United States, Italy and Spain and spanned the acute and convalescent phases of COVID-19. Deeply sampled blood TCRbeta repertoires from subjects exposed to, actively infected with, or recovered from COVID-19 were included in the dataset. The repertoires were made available in a free public database intended to serve as a resource for research on the immune response to SARS-CoV-2. Samples came from the ongoing ImmuneRACE study (first 160 participants) plus 1,254 subjects from 6 global collaborators. The material from the prospective study consisted of cDNA or gDNA derived from T cells, B-cell-depleted T cells, or PBMCs. Where available, HLA class I and class II types were taken from metadata supplied by the sample provider and were not determined by assay-based typing. A de-identified subject ID, COVID-19 status, age in years and sex were almost always included in the sample metadata. General conclusions and limits of the study: Clinical and demographic metadata were provided uncurated, with the amount varying by source and participant.

The germline V gene yields SGDLS for CDR1 and YYNGEE for CDR2. V loses 4 bases at its end and J loses 3 bases; junction bases beyond the gene matches: 10. From the cysteine up to the phenylalanine, the CDR3 has a length of 16 residues. This entry keeps only the CDR3 DNA: 48 bases, framed from base 1. Of note for this clone: Its recognized antigen is unknown. Qualities for individual bases were not recorded, and no much larger clone is one base off.

TCRbeta CDR3 regions were amplified from genomic DNA by means of the immunoSEQ Assay, a bias-controlled multiplex PCR. The source study handled its data this way. The number of nucleated cells in each sample was estimated by amplification of reference gene primers within the assay. To quantify the absolute abundance of each unique TCRbeta CDR3 rearrangement, sequence reads were collapsed and filtered. For each sample, productive Simpson clonality was calculated as the square root of Simpson's diversity index across productive rearrangements. The table was pulled from immuneACCESS by TCRdb, which kept in-frame rearrangements only. Such tables lose some clones; where checked, under half of the loss comes from unresolved V genes, and the rest has no known cause. That table gives V, J and clone size, and the DNA gave D and trimming. The sample table lists 250,000 or so clones, 70% to 90% of them with a count of one. About 7% of the sample belongs to the ten largest clones.

Participants in the prospective study were aged 18 to 89 years, lived in 20 to 25 United States geographic areas, and enrolled through a virtual design. In the prospective study, participants were assigned to cohorts based on the clinical history participants reported in a screening survey and a study questionnaire. Exposed participants were defined as having been in contact with someone with a PCR-confirmed or clinician-diagnosed COVID-19 case within 2 weeks of study entry. In the prospective study, whole blood, serum and a nasopharyngeal or oropharyngeal swab were collected from each participant by mobile phlebotomists. Over a roughly 2-month period, participants in the prospective study had the option of providing additional blood draws and questionnaires. Prospective study blood samples were shipped either frozen or at room temperature before DNA extraction.

Recombination joined TRBV9 with TRBJ1-2; TRBD1 fits 9 bases in the junction. Sequenced sample: PBMCs or T cells enriched from blood (not recorded which). The receptor's source is a woman in her fifties or sixties who had been exposed to COVID-19. The encoded CDR3 is CASSPRGRTGDYGYTF. Read as DNA, the sequence is TGTGCCAGCAGCCCCAGAGGACGGACAGGGGACTATGGCTACACCTTC.